Listed below are T cell receptor beta chains from one sample, sequenced in a study of cytomegalovirus exposure and HLA in healthy donors. Only in-frame clones appear in the TCRdb table, and some are missing; sequencing was by immunoSEQ multiplex PCR. Of over 45,000 clones listed, 80% to 90% are singletons. The sequencing input was PBMCs. All receptors derive from a woman in her twenties or thirties in good health and CMV-seronegative. Both conserved end residues are part of each CDR3. D genes are given only for firm matches. A row's size may be missing; if present it is once, few, many or a size class.

j_call clone_size d_call v_call cdr3_aa cdr3_nt
TRBJ2-7 once - TRBV6-1 CASSEGTGIRSYEQYF TGTGCCAGCAGTGAAGGTACGGGTATTCGGTCCTACGAGCAGTACTTC
TRBJ2-3 - TRBD2 TRBV29-1 CSALGTSRDTDTQYF TGCAGCGCCCTAGGGACTAGCCGAGACACAGATACGCAGTATTTT
TRBJ2-7 - TRBD2 TRBV5-4 CASSSVTSVGHEQYF TGTGCCAGCAGCTCGGTTACTAGCGTAGGCCACGAGCAGTACTTC
TRBJ2-1 - TRBD2 TRBV2 CASSDRLAGANEQFF TGTGCCAGCAGTGATCGGCTAGCGGGGGCCAATGAGCAGTTCTTC
TRBJ2-1 - - TRBV27 CASNDLLAPANNEQFF TGTGCCAGCAATGACCTACTAGCCCCAGCCAACAATGAGCAGTTCTTC
TRBJ2-3 - - TRBV9 CASSVITDTQYF TGTGCCAGCAGCGTCATCACAGATACGCAGTATTTT
TRBJ1-5 - TRBD1 TRBV7-2 CASSQGPLGQGRNQPQHF TGTGCCAGCAGCCAAGGCCCTTTAGGACAGGGGAGAAATCAGCCCCAGCATTTT
TRBJ2-7 once TRBD1 TRBV15 CATTTGTDYEQYF TGTGCCACCACAACCGGGACAGACTACGAGCAGTACTTC
TRBJ2-5 - TRBD2 TRBV5-1 CASSPLGLAGGDETQYF TGCGCCAGCAGCCCCTTAGGACTAGCGGGAGGGGATGAGACCCAGTACTTC
TRBJ2-7 - TRBD2 TRBV28 CASSLTSGISLYEQYF TGTGCCAGCAGCTTGACTAGCGGGATTTCCCTCTACGAGCAGTACTTC
TRBJ2-5 - - TRBV9 CASSVGGGRETQYF TGTGCCAGCAGCGTCGGAGGGGGCAGGGAGACCCAGTACTTC
TRBJ2-7 - TRBD2 TRBV5-1 CASSYSGTRSWQSYEQYF TGCGCCAGCAGCTATTCCGGGACTAGATCTTGGCAATCCTACGAGCAGTACTTC
TRBJ1-5 - TRBD1 TRBV27 CASSWTGNQPQHF TGTGCCAGCAGTTGGACAGGGAATCAGCCCCAGCATTTT
TRBJ1-5 - - TRBV6-5 CASSYREGQPQHF TGTGCCAGCAGTTACAGGGAGGGTCAGCCCCAGCATTTT
TRBJ2-1 - - TRBV4-3 CASSPTTLQDEQFF TGCGCCAGCAGCCCCACGACCCTGCAGGATGAGCAGTTCTTC
TRBJ1-1 - - TRBV6-5 CASSYSRQTEAFF TGTGCCAGCAGTTACTCCCGACAAACTGAAGCTTTCTTT
TRBJ2-1 - - TRBV19 CASRNQGSGYNEQFF TGTGCCAGTAGAAATCAGGGAAGTGGCTACAATGAGCAGTTCTTC
TRBJ1-1 - - TRBV27 CASSPLSKFEAFF TGTGCCAGCAGTCCCCTTTCTAAGTTTGAAGCTTTCTTT
TRBJ1-1 - - TRBV7-9 CASSSQGGLTEAFF TGTGCCAGCAGCTCTCAGGGCGGTCTCACTGAAGCTTTCTTT
TRBJ2-2 - - TRBV9 CASSVEGQGGTGELFF TGTGCCAGCAGCGTAGAGGGGCAGGGCGGAACCGGGGAGCTGTTTTTT
TRBJ1-2 - TRBD1 TRBV28 CASSLLPPDRGRWGYTF TGTGCCAGCAGTTTATTACCTCCGGACAGGGGGCGGTGGGGCTACACCTTC
TRBJ1-2 - TRBD1 TRBV5-6 CASSQRHTGAPPEYGYTF TGTGCCAGCAGCCAACGTCATACAGGGGCTCCCCCGGAATATGGCTACACCTTC
TRBJ2-6 - - TRBV10-3 CAISDPGQWEANVLTF TGTGCCATCAGTGATCCCGGACAATGGGAGGCCAACGTCCTGACTTTC
TRBJ1-1 - - TRBV19 CASSIRVGEAFF TGTGCCAGTAGTATCAGGGTCGGGGAAGCTTTCTTT
TRBJ2-7 - TRBD2 TRBV10-2 CASSEGLAGGGLYEQYF TGCGCCAGCAGTGAGGGGCTAGCGGGGGGTGGGTTATACGAGCAGTACTTC
TRBJ1-2 - - TRBV9 CASSTPVGGGNGYTF TGTGCCAGCAGCACACCGGTGGGGGGGGGTAATGGCTACACCTTC
TRBJ2-2 few - TRBV9 CASSVDQGGDTGELFF TGTGCCAGCAGCGTAGATCAGGGAGGCGACACCGGGGAGCTGTTTTTT
TRBJ1-2 once TRBD1 TRBV28 CASTLETGPYGYGYTF TGTGCCAGCACCCTCGAGACAGGGCCGTATGGCTATGGCTACACCTTC
TRBJ2-7 - - TRBV7-2 CASSLGGDSYEQYF TGTGCCAGCAGCTTAGGAGGAGACTCCTACGAGCAGTACTTC
TRBJ2-3 - - TRBV5-1 CASSSGLDTQYF TGCGCCAGCAGCTCAGGACTCGATACGCAGTATTTT
TRBJ1-2 - - TRBV7-9 CASSLETGGYTF TGTGCCAGCAGCTTAGAGACGGGAGGCTACACCTTC
TRBJ2-7 - TRBD2 TRBV11-2 CASSLDWVTSGRTHEQYF TGTGCCAGCAGCTTAGATTGGGTTACTAGCGGGAGGACTCACGAGCAGTACTTC
TRBJ1-1 once - TRBV27 CASRRQAWANTEAFF TGTGCCAGCAGGCGACAGGCTTGGGCCAACACTGAAGCTTTCTTT
TRBJ2-5 - - TRBV6-5 CASSYSGGGQYF TGTGCCAGCAGTTACTCGGGAGGGGGCCAGTACTTC
TRBJ1-1 - - TRBV27 CASSLLGPGTEAFF TGTGCCAGCAGTCTCCTTGGCCCAGGGACTGAAGCTTTCTTT
TRBJ2-2 - - TRBV7-8 CASSPRPRTANTGELFF TGTGCCAGCAGCCCCCGTCCTCGGACAGCTAACACCGGGGAGCTGTTTTTT
TRBJ2-6 - - TRBV6-5 CASSRRVSGANVLTF TGTGCCAGCAGCCGCAGGGTATCCGGGGCCAACGTCCTGACTTTC
TRBJ2-1 - TRBD2 TRBV9 CASSPWTSRLSYNEQFF TGTGCCAGCAGCCCATGGACTAGCCGCCTCTCCTACAATGAGCAGTTCTTC
TRBJ1-2 - - TRBV2 CASSPGSSYGYTF TGTGCCAGCAGTCCAGGGTCTAGCTATGGCTACACCTTC
TRBJ1-4 - TRBD1 TRBV27 CASSGDRFNEKLFF TGTGCCAGCAGTGGGGACAGGTTTAATGAAAAACTGTTTTTT
TRBJ2-1 - - TRBV27 CASSLAGRDEQFF TGTGCCAGCAGTTTAGCGGGCCGGGATGAGCAGTTCTTC
TRBJ2-7 - - TRBV11-2 CASSKTVVSYEQYF TGTGCCAGCAGCAAGACAGTAGTCTCCTACGAGCAGTACTTC
TRBJ2-7 - TRBD1 TRBV29-1 CSVVGQGDEQYF TGCAGCGTTGTGGGACAGGGGGACGAGCAGTACTTC